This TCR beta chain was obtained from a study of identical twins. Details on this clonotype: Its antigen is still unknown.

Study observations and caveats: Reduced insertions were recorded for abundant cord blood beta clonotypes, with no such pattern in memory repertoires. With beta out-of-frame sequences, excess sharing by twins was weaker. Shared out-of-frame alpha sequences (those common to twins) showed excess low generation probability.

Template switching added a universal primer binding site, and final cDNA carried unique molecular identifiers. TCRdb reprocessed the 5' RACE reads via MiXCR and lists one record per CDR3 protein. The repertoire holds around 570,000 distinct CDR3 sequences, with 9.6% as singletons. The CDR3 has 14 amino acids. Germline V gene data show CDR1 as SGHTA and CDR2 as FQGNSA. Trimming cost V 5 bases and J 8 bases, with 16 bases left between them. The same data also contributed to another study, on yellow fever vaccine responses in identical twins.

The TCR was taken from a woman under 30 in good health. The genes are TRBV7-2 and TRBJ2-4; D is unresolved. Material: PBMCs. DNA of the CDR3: TGTGCCAGCAGCCCTCGCTCCTGGTGGGACATTCAGTACTTC. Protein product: CASSPRSWWDIQYF.